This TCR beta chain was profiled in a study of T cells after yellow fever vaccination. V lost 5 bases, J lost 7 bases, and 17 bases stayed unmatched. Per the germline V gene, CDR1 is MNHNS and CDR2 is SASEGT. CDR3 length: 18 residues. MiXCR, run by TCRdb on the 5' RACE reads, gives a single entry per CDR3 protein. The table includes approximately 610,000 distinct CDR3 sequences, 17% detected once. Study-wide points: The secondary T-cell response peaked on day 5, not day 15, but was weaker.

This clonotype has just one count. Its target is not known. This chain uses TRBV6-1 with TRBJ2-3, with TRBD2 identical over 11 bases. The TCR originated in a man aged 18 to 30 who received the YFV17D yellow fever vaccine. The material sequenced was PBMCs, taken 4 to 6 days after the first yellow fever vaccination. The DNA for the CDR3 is TGTGCCAGCAGTATTAGCGGGGGGGCCGGGTCGCAACGCTATACGCAGTATTTT. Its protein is CASSISGGAGSQRYTQYF.